The 9 T cell receptor beta chains below come from one sample, sequenced in a study of identical twins. TCRdb independently ran MiXCR on the 5' RACE reads; one entry per CDR3 protein. The data show 200,000 to 250,000 distinct CDR3 sequences, with over 5% seen just once and roughly 15% held by the top ten. This same sample was also part of a study on T cells expressing NK-cell markers.

The specimen sequenced was CD8+ T cells sorted from blood. These receptors were obtained from a woman younger than 30 in good health.

This clonotype occurred many times. The gene calls are TRBV5-1 and TRBJ2-7; 11 positions match TRBD1. Germline CDR1 reads SGHRS; CDR2 reads YFSETQ. J was trimmed by 3 bases and V by 1 base; bases with no gene match: 3. CDR3 size: 15 residues. CDR3 nucleotides: TGCGCCAGCAGCTTGACCGGGACAGGGGGCTACGAGCAGTACTTC. Translation gives CASSLTGTGGYEQYF.

This clonotype was detected ten times or more. This chain links TRBV5-6 with TRBJ1-1; possible D gene TRBD1, 6 bases. V was trimmed by 4 bases and J by 0 bases, leaving 10 bases between them. The V gene's germline CDR1 is SGHDT and CDR2 YYEEEE. The CDR3 totals 14 residues. The CDR3 bases are TGTGCCAGCAGCAGCGGACAGTTGAACACTGAAGCTTTCTTT. Translation: CASSSGQLNTEAFF. The full variable domain, in which reference TRBV5-6 and TRBJ1-1 provide the parts outside the CDR3, is DAGVTQSPTHLIKTRGQQVTLRCSPKSGHDTVSWYQQALGQGPQFIFQYYEEEERQRGNFPDRFSGHQFPNYSSELNVNALLLGDSALYLCASSSGQLNTEAFFGQGTRLTVV.

This clonotype was seen more than once but under ten times. The chain employs TRBV12-3 or TRBV12-4 and TRBJ1-1; 10 nucleotides line up with TRBD1. V shed 6 bases, J shed 5 bases, and the junction held 12 bases outside the gene matches. The CDR3 has 16 residues. The CDR3 DNA sequence: TGTGCCAGCAGCCAAACCGGGACAGGGGATGGGACTGAAGCTTTCTTT. Residues: CASSQTGTGDGTEAFF.

This clonotype has more than one count but fewer than ten. The J gene is TRBJ2-3, the V gene TRBV6-2 or TRBV6-3; D unresolved. V was cut by 0 bases and J by 2 bases, with 6 bases left in between. The germline V gene has CDR1 MNHEY and CDR2 SVGEGT. The CDR3 runs 14 residues. The CDR3 DNA reads TGTGCCAGCAGTTACTCCCGAATCACAGATACGCAGTATTTT. This gives the protein CASSYSRITDTQYF.

V usage is TRBV27 and J usage is TRBJ1-1, with D unresolved. The CDR3 covers 13 residues. Germline loops: CDR1 MNHEY, CDR2 SMNVEV (reference sequence). The germline V and J ends were trimmed by 3 bases and 1 base, with 6 bases remaining between them. CDR3 in amino acids: CASSLYKNTEAFF. DNA for the CDR3: TGTGCCAGCAGTTTGTACAAGAACACTGAAGCTTTCTTT.

In this sample, this clonotype turned up many times. The chain uses TRBV6-1 and TRBJ2-1; 7 bases are shared with TRBD2. Germline lookup yields CDR1 MNHNS and CDR2 SASEGT. The CDR3 runs 14 residues. The junction had 7 bases not matched to a gene; V was cut back by 11 bases and J by 0 bases. As DNA, the CDR3 is TGTGCCGGGAATCGGACTAGCTCCTACAATGAGCAGTTCTTC. It yields the protein CAGNRTSSYNEQFF.

Many counts were recorded for this clonotype. This chain uses TRBV9 with TRBJ2-6, with D perhaps matching TRBD1 or TRBD2 (6 bases each). V lost 3 bases, J lost 3 bases, and 10 bases lay in between. This CDR3 has 15 residues. Germline CDR1 SGDLS, CDR2 YYNGEE. The CDR3: CASSEQGGGANVLTF. In DNA, the CDR3 is TGTGCCAGCAGCGAACAGGGAGGTGGGGCCAACGTCCTGACTTTC. The entire variable domain, with the rest obtained from reference TRBV9 and TRBJ2-6, is as follows: DSGVTQTPKHLITATGQRVTLRCSPRSGDLSVYWYQQSLDQGLQFLIQYYNGEERAKGNILERFSAQQFPDLHSELNLSSLELGDSALYFCASSEQGGGANVLTFGAGSRLTVL.

The chain combines TRBV6-1 with TRBJ2-1; 13 bases match TRBD2. V lost 10 bases to trimming and J lost 9 bases; unmatched junction nucleotides: 6. The germline V gene has CDR1 MNHNS and CDR2 SASEGT. The CDR3 is 13 amino acids. In DNA form, the CDR3 reads TGTGCCACCGGACTAGCGGGAGTCCCTGAGCAGTTCTTC. Its protein is CATGLAGVPEQFF.

This clonotype was recorded a few times. The chain uses TRBV7-8 and TRBJ2-7, with D uncertain. Germline-derived CDR1 and CDR2 are SGHVS and FQNEAQ. The CDR3 is 14 residues long. With 3 bases removed from V and 6 bases from J, the gap between germline ends came to 15 bases. CDR3 sequence: CASSFLVRVSEQYF. For the CDR3, the DNA is TGTGCCAGCAGCTTCTTAGTTAGAGTCTCCGAGCAGTACTTC.